A single sample gave rise to the 8 T cell receptor beta chains below, sequenced in a study of blood T cell repertoires in COVID-19. TCRdb keeps only in-frame clones here, not all; method: immunoSEQ multiplex PCR. The sample has about 240,000 clones; 86% are singletons. What was sequenced was peripheral blood. These receptors all stem from a man older than 75 with acute or convalescent COVID-19.

The rearrangement links TRBV6-2 or TRBV6-3 to TRBJ2-7, with 7 bases aligning to TRBD1. Germline V gives CDR1 MNHEY, CDR2 SVGEGT. With V trimmed by 1 base and J by 4 bases, 10 bases remained unmatched. The CDR3 spans 16 residues. CDR3 sequence reads: CASSYFPGTETYEQYF. For the CDR3, the DNA is TGTGCCAGCAGTTACTTTCCCGGGACAGAGACGTACGAGCAGTACTTC.

The rearrangement links TRBV6-5 to TRBJ2-1; 9 bases are a match to TRBD2. Germline V gives CDR1 MNHEY, CDR2 SVGAGI. V shed 5 bases and J 9 bases; nucleotides not matched to a gene: 8. The CDR3 contains 14 residues. The DNA of the CDR3 is TGTGCCAGCAGTATTAAGACTAGCGGTGGTGAGCAGTTCTTC. Translating it yields CASSIKTSGGEQFF.

The rearrangement uses TRBV6-1 and TRBJ1-2, with a possible D match to TRBD1 (5 bases). CDR1 and CDR2 from the germline V gene are MNHNS and SASEGT. The ends were cut back, 1 base at V and 8 bases at J, with 14 bases in the middle. CDR3 length: 14 residues. CDR3 bases: TGTGCCAGCAGTGAAGGAACAGGCGTAGGGGGCTACACCTTC. Its translation: CASSEGTGVGGYTF.

V is TRBV7-9 and J is TRBJ1-2; weak D call: TRBD1 (5 bases). The CDR3 contains 16 residues. CDR1 is SEHNR, CDR2 FQNEAQ, per germline (reference sequence). Trimming removed 2 bases at V and 3 bases at J, with 16 bases between. CDR3 nucleotide sequence: TGTGCCAGCAGCTTATACCAGGGTCGGTCCTACTATGGCTACACCTTC. Translated, it gives CASSLYQGRSYYGYTF.

This chain links TRBV10-3 with TRBJ1-3; 7 bases agree with TRBD1. The germline CDR1 and CDR2 sequences are ENHRY and SYGVKD. The CDR3 consists of 14 residues. Unmatched junction bases numbered 11, after V lost 11 bases and J lost 4 bases. For the CDR3, the DNA is TGTGCCTCTTCCGGAACAGGGGAAGGAAACACCATATATTTT. Protein sequence: CASSGTGEGNTIYF.

J is TRBJ2-1 and V is TRBV3-1 (or the pseudogene TRBV3-2); TRBD2 might be the D (5 bases). Germline values: CDR1 LGHDT, CDR2 YNNKEL (reference sequence). V lost 6 bases and J lost 5, with 5 bases in between. The CDR3 sequence is 11 residues long. DNA for the CDR3: TGTGCCAGCAGGAGGGACAATGAGCAGTTCTTC. Protein sequence: CASRRDNEQFF.

The rearrangement uses TRBV5-6 and TRBJ2-2, with 8 bases lining up with TRBD2. V dropped 2 bases and J dropped 4; count of bases not matched to a gene: 7. The CDR3 is made up of 16 amino acids. Germline-derived CDR1 and CDR2 are SGHDT and YYEEEE. The chain's CDR3 is CASSLKTSGGTGELFF. In DNA, the CDR3 is TGTGCCAGCAGCTTAAAGACGAGCGGGGGCACCGGGGAGCTGTTTTTT.

V gene TRBV23-1 combines with J gene TRBJ1-1, with D possibly being TRBD1 (6 bases). TRBV23-1 qualifies as an ORF whose function is uncertain. The CDR3 is 18 amino acids. V was clipped by 2 bases and J by 1 base, with 20 bases between them. The CDR3 sequence: CASSQEGGGPLGNTEAFF. CDR3 nucleotides: TGCGCCAGCAGTCAAGAAGGGGGGGGCCCGCTAGGGAACACTGAAGCTTTCTTT.